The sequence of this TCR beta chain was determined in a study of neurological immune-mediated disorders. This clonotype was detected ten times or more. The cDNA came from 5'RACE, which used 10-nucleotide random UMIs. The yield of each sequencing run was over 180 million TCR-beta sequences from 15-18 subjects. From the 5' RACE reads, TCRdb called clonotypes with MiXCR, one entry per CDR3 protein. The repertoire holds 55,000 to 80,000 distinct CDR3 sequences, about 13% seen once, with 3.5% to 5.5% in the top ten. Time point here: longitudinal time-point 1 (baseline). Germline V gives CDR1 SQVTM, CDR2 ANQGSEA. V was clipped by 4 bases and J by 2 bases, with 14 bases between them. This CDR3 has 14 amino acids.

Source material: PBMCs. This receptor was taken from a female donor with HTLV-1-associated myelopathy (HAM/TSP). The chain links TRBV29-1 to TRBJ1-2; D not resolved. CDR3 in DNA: TGCAGCGTTGTTAGGGAGAGTTTGAACTATGGCTACACCTTC. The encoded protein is CSVVRESLNYGYTF.